This T cell receptor (beta chain) was profiled in a study of beta chain features in type 1 diabetes. At the level of the study: All samples yielded some 100,000,000 examined sorted cells. Points from the study as a whole: The similarity of naive, central memory and Treg TCRB repertoires appeared greater among patients than among healthy donors. Sequencing of cDNA might inflate the share of cells that strongly express TCR. Reduced insertions and increased deletions marked VDJ junctions in type 1 diabetes patients.

This clone was seen more than once but under ten times. Its target is not known. Sequencing targeted expressed TCRB transcripts, as all isolated RNA had been reverse transcribed. Some clones are missing from TCRdb's copy, which holds only in-frame ones; the method was immunoSEQ multiplex PCR. The sample holds 350,000 or so clones, around a fifth seen once. This clonotype originated in a woman under 30 in good health. The sample consisted of naive CD4+ T cells from blood.

CDR3 protein: CASSSRLAGNNEQFF. The CDR3 DNA sequence: TGTGCCAGCAGCTCCCGGCTAGCGGGGAACAATGAGCAGTTCTTC. J is TRBJ2-1 and V is TRBV7-2, with 9 bases identical to TRBD2. This CDR3 is 15 amino acids long. The germline CDR1 and CDR2 sequences are SGHTA and FQGNSA. Germline trimming cut 4 bases from V and 5 bases from J; bases unmatched to any gene: 6.